The 2 T cell receptor beta chains reported below all come from one sample, sequenced in a study of blood T cells in healthy people across ages (dated by TCRdb to between 2014 and 2017). The library was prepared using 5' RACE. Instrument on record: Illumina HiSeq 2500. A second about 7 to 12 cycle PCR used a sample-barcoded 5' primer and a J-beta primer mix. TCRdb reprocessed the public reads (quality trimming at Q25 with fastp, clone calling with MiXCR) and kept in-frame beta chains. Merged by CDR3 protein, the rows form single entries marked with the most common genes and DNA. The sample table contains approximately 400,000 distinct CDR3 sequences; only one count was recorded for about 49% of them. Clones ranked in the top ten supply 51% of the sample. The sequencing input was blood. The receptors here all came from a man aged 60 to 69 in good health.

This clonotype was found a few times. The rearrangement links TRBV9 to TRBJ1-1; D is undetermined. The CDR3 runs to 13 residues. Germline V lookup: CDR1 SGDLS, CDR2 YYNGEE. V was clipped by 0 bases and J by 1 base, with 4 bases between them. The CDR3 nucleotides are TGTGCCAGCAGCGTAGATCAGAACACTGAAGCTTTCTTT. Protein sequence: CASSVDQNTEAFF.

This chain joins TRBV25-1 and TRBJ1-2; D is undetermined. The ends were cut back, 3 bases at V and 5 bases at J, with 10 bases in the middle. Germline V gene lookup returns CDR1 MGHDK and CDR2 SYGVNS. This CDR3 has 13 residues. The CDR3 reads CASSDPRRYGYTF. The CDR3 DNA reads TGTGCCAGCAGTGATCCCAGGAGGTATGGCTACACCTTC.